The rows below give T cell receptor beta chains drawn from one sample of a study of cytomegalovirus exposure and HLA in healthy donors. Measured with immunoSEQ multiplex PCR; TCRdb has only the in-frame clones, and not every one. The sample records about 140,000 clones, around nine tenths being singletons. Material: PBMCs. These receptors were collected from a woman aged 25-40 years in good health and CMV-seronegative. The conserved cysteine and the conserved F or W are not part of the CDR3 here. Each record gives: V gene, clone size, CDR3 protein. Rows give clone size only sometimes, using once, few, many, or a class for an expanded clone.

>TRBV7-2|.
ASTEVPSHAQY
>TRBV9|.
ASSVQGIGQETQY
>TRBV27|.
ASSFGGLETQY
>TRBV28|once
ASSGDRGYEQY
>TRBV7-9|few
ASSYPTSSEQY
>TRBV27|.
ASSLGGDGYGYT
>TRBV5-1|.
ASSLTGVLYNSPLH
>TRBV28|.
ASSAGGANPLRDTQY
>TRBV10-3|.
AISGQVTLGEQY
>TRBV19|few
ATSRGSEQY